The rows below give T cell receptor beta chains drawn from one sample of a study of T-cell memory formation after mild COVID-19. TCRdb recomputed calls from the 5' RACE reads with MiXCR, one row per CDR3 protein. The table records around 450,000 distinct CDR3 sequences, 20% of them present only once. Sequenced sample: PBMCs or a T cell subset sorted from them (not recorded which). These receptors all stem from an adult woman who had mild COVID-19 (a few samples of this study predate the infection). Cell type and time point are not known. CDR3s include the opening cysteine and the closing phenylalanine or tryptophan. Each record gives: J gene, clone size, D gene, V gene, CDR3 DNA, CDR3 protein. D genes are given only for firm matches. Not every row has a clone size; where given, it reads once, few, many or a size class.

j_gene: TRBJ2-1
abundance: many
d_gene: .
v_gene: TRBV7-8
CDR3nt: TGTGCCAGCCGGGCCGGGGGAGACTTCAATGAGCAGTTCTTC
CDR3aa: CASRAGGDFNEQFF

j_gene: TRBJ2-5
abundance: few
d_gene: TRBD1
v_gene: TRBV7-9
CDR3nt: TGTGCCAGCAGTGCCAACGAAGGGGGCGACTACCAAGAGACCCAGTACTTC
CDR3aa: CASSANEGGDYQETQYF

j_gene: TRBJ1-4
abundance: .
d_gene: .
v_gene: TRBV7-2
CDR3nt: TGTGCCAGCAGCGTATTCCGACCCGGCAGGCAAAATGAAAAACTGTTTTTT
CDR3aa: CASSVFRPGRQNEKLFF

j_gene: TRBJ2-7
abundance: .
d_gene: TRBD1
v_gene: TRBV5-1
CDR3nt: TGCGCCAGCAGCCATACCGGGACAGCATCCTACGAGCAGTACTTC
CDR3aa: CASSHTGTASYEQYF

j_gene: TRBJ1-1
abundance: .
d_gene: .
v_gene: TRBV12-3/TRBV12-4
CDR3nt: TGTGCCAGCAGCGTGGAGGACAGTAACACTGAAGCTTTCTTT
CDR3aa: CASSVEDSNTEAFF

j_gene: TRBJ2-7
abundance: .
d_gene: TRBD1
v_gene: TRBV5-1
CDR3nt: TGCGCCAGCAGCTGGGACAGTCTCGACGAGCAGTACTTC
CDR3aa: CASSWDSLDEQYF

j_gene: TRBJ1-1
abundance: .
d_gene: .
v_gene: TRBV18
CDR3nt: TGTGCCAGCTCACCCCCGATCGGACTTGAAGCTTTCTTT
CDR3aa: CASSPPIGLEAFF

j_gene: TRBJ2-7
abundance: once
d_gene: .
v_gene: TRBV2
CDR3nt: TGTGCCAGCAGTGAAGGAGCGGACAGCGGCGGCTACGAGCAGTACTTC
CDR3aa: CASSEGADSGGYEQYF

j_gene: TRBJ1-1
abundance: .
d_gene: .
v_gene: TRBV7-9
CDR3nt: TGTGCCAGCAGCTTAGAGGTGGTGAACACTGAAGCTTTCTTT
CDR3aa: CASSLEVVNTEAFF

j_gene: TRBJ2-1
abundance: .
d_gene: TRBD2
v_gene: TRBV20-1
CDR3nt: TGCAGTGCTAGAGACCAGGCACTAGCGCGAGCCCTGTCCTACAATGAGCAGTTCTTC
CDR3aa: CSARDQALARALSYNEQFF

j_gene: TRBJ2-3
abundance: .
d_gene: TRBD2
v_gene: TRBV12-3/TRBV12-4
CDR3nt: TGTGCCAGCAGTTTGCGGGGGTTGTGGGATACGCAGTATTTT
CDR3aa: CASSLRGLWDTQYF

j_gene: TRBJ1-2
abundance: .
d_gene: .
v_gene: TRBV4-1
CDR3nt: TGCGCCAGCAGCCAAGCCTGGGCAGGGGTTAACTATGGCTACACCTTC
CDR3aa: CASSQAWAGVNYGYTF

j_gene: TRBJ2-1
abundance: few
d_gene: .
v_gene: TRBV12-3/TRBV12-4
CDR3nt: TGTGCCAGCAGCCAAGACTCACGTAATGAGCAGTTCTTC
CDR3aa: CASSQDSRNEQFF

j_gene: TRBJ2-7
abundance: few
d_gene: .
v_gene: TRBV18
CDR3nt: .
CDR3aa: CASSLFGAGDEQYF

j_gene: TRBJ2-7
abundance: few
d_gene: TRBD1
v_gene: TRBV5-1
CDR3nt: TGCGCCAGCAGCCGAAATCCGGGACAGGGCAACGAGCAGTACTTC
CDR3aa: CASSRNPGQGNEQYF

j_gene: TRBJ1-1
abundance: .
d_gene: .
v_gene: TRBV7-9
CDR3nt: TGTGCCAGCAGCTTGGGGGCGCGGGGCACTGAAGCTTTCTTT
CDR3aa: CASSLGARGTEAFF

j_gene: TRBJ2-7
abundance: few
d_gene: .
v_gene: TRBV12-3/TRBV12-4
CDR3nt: TGTGCCAGCAGTATATCCAACGAGCAGTACTTC
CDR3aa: CASSISNEQYF

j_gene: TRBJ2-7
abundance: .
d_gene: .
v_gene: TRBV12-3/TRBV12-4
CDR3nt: TGTGCCAGCAGCTCGGGTAACTACGAGCAGTACTTC
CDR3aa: CASSSGNYEQYF

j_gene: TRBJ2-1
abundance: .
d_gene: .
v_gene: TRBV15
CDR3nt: TGTGCCACCAGCAGAGATGGGGGTGAGCAGTTCTTC
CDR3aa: CATSRDGGEQFF

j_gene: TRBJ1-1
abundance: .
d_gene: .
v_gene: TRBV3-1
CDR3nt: TGTGCCAGCAGCCAACGCTCTGGCACTGAAGCTTTCTTT
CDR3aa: CASSQRSGTEAFF

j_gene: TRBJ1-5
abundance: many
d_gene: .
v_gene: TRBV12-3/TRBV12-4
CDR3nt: TGTGCCAGCAGTTCACAGTTGGGGCAGCCCCAGCATTTT
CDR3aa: CASSSQLGQPQHF

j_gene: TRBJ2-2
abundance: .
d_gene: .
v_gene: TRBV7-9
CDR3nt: TGTGCCAGCAGTTGGGCAGAGAACACCGGGGAGCTGTTTTTT
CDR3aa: CASSWAENTGELFF

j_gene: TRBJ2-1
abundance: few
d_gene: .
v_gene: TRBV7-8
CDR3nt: TGTGCCAGCAGCTTAGAAGTCCAGCGTTACAATGAGCAGTTCTTC
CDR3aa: CASSLEVQRYNEQFF

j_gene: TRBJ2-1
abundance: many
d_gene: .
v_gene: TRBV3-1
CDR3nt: TGTGCCAGCAGCCAAGAGGGGCGCCAGCAGTTCTTC
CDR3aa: CASSQEGRQQFF

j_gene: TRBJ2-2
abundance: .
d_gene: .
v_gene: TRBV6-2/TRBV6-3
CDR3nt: TGTGCCAGCAGATCGGGACCCTCGAAGAACACCGGGGAGCTGTTTTTT
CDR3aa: CASRSGPSKNTGELFF

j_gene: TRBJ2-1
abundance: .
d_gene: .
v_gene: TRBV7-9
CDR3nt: TGTGCCAGCAGCTTAGGCAGGTCCGCCTACAATGAGCAGTTCTTC
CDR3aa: CASSLGRSAYNEQFF

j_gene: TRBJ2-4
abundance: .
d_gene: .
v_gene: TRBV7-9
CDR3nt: TGTGCCAGCAGCTCCATTAAGGCCGCGGACAGACCGTACTTC
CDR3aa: CASSSIKAADRPYF

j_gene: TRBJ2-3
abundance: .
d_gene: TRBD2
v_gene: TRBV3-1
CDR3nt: TGTGCCAGCAGCCAATCCCTAGCGGGAGCTAGCACAGATACGCAGTATTTT
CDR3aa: CASSQSLAGASTDTQYF

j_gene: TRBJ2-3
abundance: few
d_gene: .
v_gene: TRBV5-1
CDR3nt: TGCGCCAGCAGCTTGGACGTGGGGTATAGCACAGATACGCAGTATTTT
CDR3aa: CASSLDVGYSTDTQYF

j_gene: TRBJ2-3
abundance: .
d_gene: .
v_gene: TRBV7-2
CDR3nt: TGTGCCAGCAGCCCCGGGACAAGGAAGTCCAAACGCACGCCAGATACGCAGTATTTT
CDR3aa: CASSPGTRKSKRTPDTQYF

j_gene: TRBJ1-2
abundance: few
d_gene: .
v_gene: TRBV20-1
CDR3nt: TGCAGTGCCATACAGGGTAATGGCTACACCTTC
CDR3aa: CSAIQGNGYTF

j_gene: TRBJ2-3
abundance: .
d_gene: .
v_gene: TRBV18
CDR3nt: TGTGCCAGCTCGGCCGGAGGCGGCGCAGATACGCAGTATTTT
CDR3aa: CASSAGGGADTQYF

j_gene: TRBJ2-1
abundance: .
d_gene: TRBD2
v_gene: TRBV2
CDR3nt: TGTGCCAGCAGTGCGTCGGGGGGGGCCGGTAATGAGCAGTTCTTC
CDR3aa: CASSASGGAGNEQFF

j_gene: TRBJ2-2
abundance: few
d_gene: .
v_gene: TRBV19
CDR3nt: TGTGCCAGTAGCCGGGTGCCGAACACCGGGGAGCTGTTTTTT
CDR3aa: CASSRVPNTGELFF

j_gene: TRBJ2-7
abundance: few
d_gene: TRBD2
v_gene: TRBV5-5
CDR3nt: TGTGCCAGCAGCTTGGCGGTGGGGACTAGAGAGCAGTACTTC
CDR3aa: CASSLAVGTREQYF

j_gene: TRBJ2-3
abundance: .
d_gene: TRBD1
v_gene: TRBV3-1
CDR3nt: TGTGCCAGCAGCCAACGGGGGACAGGGGTTTCAGATACGCAGTATTTT
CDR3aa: CASSQRGTGVSDTQYF

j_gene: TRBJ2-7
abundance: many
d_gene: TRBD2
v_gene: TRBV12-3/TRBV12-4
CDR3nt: TGTGCCAGCAGCCTTACCCAGCGGGAGTCCTACGAGCAGTACTTC
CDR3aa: CASSLTQRESYEQYF

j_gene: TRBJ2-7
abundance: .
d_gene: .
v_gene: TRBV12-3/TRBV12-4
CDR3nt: TGTGCCAGCAGTACAGGGTTCTACGAGCAGTACTTC
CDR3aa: CASSTGFYEQYF

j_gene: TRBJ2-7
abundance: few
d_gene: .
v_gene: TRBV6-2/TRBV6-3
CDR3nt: TGTGCCAGCAGTTCCCTCCGGGACGACGAGCAGTACTTC
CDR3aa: CASSSLRDDEQYF

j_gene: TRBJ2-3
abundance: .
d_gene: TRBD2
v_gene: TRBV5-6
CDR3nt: TGTGCCAGCTCGGTAGTAGCGGGAGGGATCAGCACAGATACGCAGTATTTT
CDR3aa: CASSVVAGGISTDTQYF

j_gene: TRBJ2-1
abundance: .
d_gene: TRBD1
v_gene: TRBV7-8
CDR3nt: TGTGCCAGCAGCTTAGCGAGCAGGGGGCGGAATGAGCAGTTCTTC
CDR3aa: CASSLASRGRNEQFF

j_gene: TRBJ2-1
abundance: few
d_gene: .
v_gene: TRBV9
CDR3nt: TGTGCCAGCAGCGTAGTGGCCACACTACTCAATGAGCAGTTCTTC
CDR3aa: CASSVVATLLNEQFF

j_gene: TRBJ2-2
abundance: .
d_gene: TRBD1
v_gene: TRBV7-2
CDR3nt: TGTGCCATCTCGGGACAGGGGGTCTGGGAGCTGTTTTTT
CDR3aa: CAISGQGVWELFF

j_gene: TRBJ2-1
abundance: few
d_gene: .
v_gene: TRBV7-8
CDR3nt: TGTGCCAGCAGCTTAGTTGCGCGGGCAGGGGGGGTGAATGAGCAGTTCTTC
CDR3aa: CASSLVARAGGVNEQFF